Given below is one T cell receptor (beta chain) in context. What it binds is not known. In germline, CDR1 is MDHEN, CDR2 SYDVKM. CDR3 size: 15 residues. The V and J ends lost 2 bases and 0 bases respectively, with 11 bases between them. Profiled with immunoSEQ multiplex PCR; TCRdb holds only in-frame clones, not every one. The profile shows about 92,000 clones, 65% to 90% of them singletons. The data were taken from a study of glioma-infiltrating T cells after dendritic cell vaccination. PBMC sampling occurred before vaccination, two weeks after the third dose, and at progression. Study-wide results and limits: Only a small number of patients had complete blood and tumor samples.

The input for sequencing was blood, taken before dendritic cell vaccination. The V gene is TRBV28, the J gene TRBJ2-7; D is unclear. The source of this sequence is a human donor with glioblastoma. The CDR3 spells CASSLETSYSYEQYF. CDR3 bases: TGTGCCAGCAGTTTAGAGACTTCATACTCCTACGAGCAGTACTTC.